This entry features one T cell receptor beta chain sequence. Antigen unknown. This entry belongs to a study of cytomegalovirus exposure and HLA in healthy donors. Study outcomes and limitations: Trimming of TCR beta V- and J-genes showed a link, identified in a later analysis, to a missense DCLRE1C variant.

Trimming pared 1 base from V and 5 bases from J, leaving 17 bases between. CDR3 length equals 17 residues. Germline V CDR1 and CDR2: MGHRA, YSYEKL. Primers included in the PCR were 60 Vbeta and 13 Jbeta primers. Sequenced by immunoSEQ multiplex PCR; TCRdb stores in-frame clones only, minus some. This table has 200,000 to 250,000 clones, about 81% appearing once. The source material was PBMCs. The chain employs TRBV4-1 and TRBJ2-2; D is perhaps TRBD2 (7 bases). The TCR sequence derives from a woman aged 35 to 49 in good health and CMV-seropositive. CDR3 sequence reads: CASSQGGRGRGTGELFF. CDR3 DNA sequence: TGCGCCAGCAGCCAAGGCGGGCGGGGGCGCGGGACCGGGGAGCTGTTTTTT.